Presented here are 21 T cell receptor beta chains from one specimen sequenced in a study of cytomegalovirus exposure and HLA in healthy donors. Profiled with immunoSEQ multiplex PCR; TCRdb holds only in-frame clones, not every one. The repertoire includes some 240,000 clones, 75% to 90% of them detected once, and around 5.5% sits in the top ten. The sequenced material came from PBMCs. The source is a woman aged 18-29 years in good health and CMV-seronegative.

This clone was found many times. The rearrangement joins TRBV9 to TRBJ2-3; the match to TRBD2 covers 8 bases. Unmatched junction bases numbered 5, after V lost 0 bases and J lost 2 bases. The CDR3 has 16 residues. CDR1 SGDLS and CDR2 YYNGEE come from the germline V gene. In DNA form, the CDR3 reads TGTGCCAGCAGCGTAGGAAGCGGGAGAGACACAGATACGCAGTATTTT. This encodes CASSVGSGRDTDTQYF.

This clone appeared a few times. The chain employs TRBV2 and TRBJ2-1; TRBD1 aligns across 7 bases. The V segment lost 4 bases and the J segment 3 bases; nucleotides outside the gene matches: 6. From germline, CDR1 is SNHLY and CDR2 FYNNEI. The CDR3 length is 15 residues. The CDR3 DNA reads as TGTGCCAGCAGTGTCCCAGGGGGAAACTACAATGAGCAGTTCTTC. This codes for CASSVPGGNYNEQFF.

The rearrangement links TRBV6-1 to TRBJ1-1; tentative D call: TRBD1 (5 bases). The CDR3 sequence is 14 residues long. From germline, CDR1 is MNHNS and CDR2 SASEGT. V was pared by 2 bases and J by 4 bases, with 11 bases between. Written as DNA, the CDR3 is TGTGCCAGCAGTGAAATGTTGGGGGGCACTGAAGCTTTCTTT. Translation: CASSEMLGGTEAFF.

This chain links TRBV27 with TRBJ1-5, with D hard to call. Trimming cost V 6 bases and J 3 bases, with 24 bases left between them. CDR3 length: 18 residues. Germline loops: CDR1 MNHEY, CDR2 SMNVEV (reference sequence). The CDR3 loop is CASRVTGILNFDNQPQHF. The CDR3 nucleotides are TGTGCCAGCAGAGTTACCGGGATCCTAAATTTTGACAATCAGCCCCAGCATTTT.

This chain connects TRBV7-2 to TRBJ2-7, with D possibly being TRBD1 (9 bases). Germline V lookup: CDR1 SGHTA, CDR2 FQGNSA. This CDR3 contains 15 residues. The V and J ends lost 5 bases and 9 bases respectively, with 23 bases between them. This CDR3 is CASSPLGQGLGMQYF. CDR3 in DNA: TGTGCCAGCAGCCCCCTGGGACAGGGACTAGGTATGCAGTACTTC.

This clone has a handful of counts. This may come from a read error, since a much larger clone is one base off. The chain has TRBV7-8 and TRBJ2-2; D possibly uses TRBD1 or TRBD2 (6 bases each). This CDR3 region has 15 residues. CDR1 is SGHVS and CDR2 is FQNEAQ in the germline V gene. V lost 8 bases, J lost 2 bases, and 15 bases lay in between. The chain's CDR3 is CASWVGGSNTGELFF. In DNA form, the CDR3 reads TGTGCCAGCTGGGTGGGGGGCAGCAACACCGGGGAGCTGTTTTTT.

The chain couples TRBV10-1 to TRBJ1-5; D gene uncertain. V was cut by 0 bases and J by 6 bases, with 6 bases left in between. The CDR3 is made up of 13 amino acids. CDR1 is WNHNN, CDR2 SYGVQD, per germline (reference sequence). The CDR3, as DNA: TGCGCCAGCAGTGAGTCGCCAGGTCAGCCCCAGCATTTT. Translated, it gives CASSESPGQPQHF.

V and J are TRBV30 and TRBJ2-1; 12 positions match TRBD2. V was pared by 0 bases and J by 10 bases, with 7 bases of the junction left unmatched. This CDR3 comprises 15 residues. The germline V gene encodes CDR1 GTSNPN and CDR2 SVGIG (reference sequence). Here the CDR3 reads CAWSVRVTSGGEQFF. For the CDR3, the DNA is TGTGCCTGGAGTGTTCGGGTAACTAGCGGGGGGGAGCAGTTCTTC.

This sequence joins TRBV5-1 and TRBJ2-6; D not resolved. The V gene lost 4 bases and the J gene lost 0 bases, with 11 bases spanning the gap. Per the germline V gene, CDR1 is SGHRS and CDR2 is YFSETQ. The CDR3 loop spans 16 amino acids. The CDR3 here is CASSLGRLSGANVLTF. The CDR3 bases are TGCGCCAGCAGCCTCGGTCGGCTCTCTGGGGCCAACGTCCTGACTTTC. Drawing the rest from reference TRBV5-1 and TRBJ2-6, the complete variable domain is KAGVTQTPRYLIKTRGQQVTLSCSPISGHRSVSWYQQTPGQGLQFLFEYFSETQRNKGNFPGRFSGRQFSNSRSEMNVSTLELGDSALYLCASSLGRLSGANVLTFGAGSRLTVL.

The CDR3 spells CSVAGRAGYEQYF. The CDR3 bases are TGCAGCGTGGCGGGACGAGCGGGGTACGAGCAGTACTTC. The genes are TRBV29-1 and TRBJ2-7, with 7 bases lining up with TRBD2. The junction had 9 bases not matched to a gene; V was cut back by 6 bases and J by 4 bases. CDR1 SQVTM and CDR2 ANQGSEA come from the germline V gene. The CDR3 covers 13 residues.

The chain couples TRBV29-1 to TRBJ2-1, with 12 bases identical to TRBD1. Unmatched junction bases numbered 3, after V lost 7 bases and J lost 8 bases. This CDR3 spans 12 amino acids. CDR1 SQVTM and CDR2 ANQGSEA come from the germline V gene. The CDR3 protein is CSGGQGAYEQFF. The CDR3 DNA follows: TGCAGCGGGGGACAGGGGGCCTATGAGCAGTTCTTC.

This chain connects TRBV5-5 to TRBJ2-7; D is ambiguous. The CDR3 covers 12 residues. CDR1 is SGHKS, CDR2 YYEKEE, per germline (reference sequence). Trimming took 4 bases from V and 0 from J, leaving 5 bases between them. The CDR3: CASSTPSYEQYF. The CDR3 DNA follows: TGTGCCAGCAGCACTCCCTCCTACGAGCAGTACTTC.

The chain has TRBV6-5 and TRBJ1-5, with TRBD1 identical over 10 bases. Germline V gene sequence: CDR1 MNHEY, CDR2 SVGAGI. The CDR3 consists of 15 residues. V was pared by 5 bases and J by 1 base, with 2 bases of the junction left unmatched. CDR3 residues: CASSKDRGSNQPQHF. CDR3 sequence (DNA): TGTGCCAGCAGTAAGGACAGGGGGAGCAATCAGCCCCAGCATTTT.

The chain carries TRBV19 and TRBJ1-2, with D uncertain. The CDR3 has 14 amino acids. The V gene lost 5 bases and the J gene lost 2 bases, with 12 bases spanning the gap. In germline, CDR1 is LNHDA, CDR2 SQIVND (reference sequence). The CDR3 sequence is CASSPRTGNYGYTF. CDR3 DNA: TGTGCCAGTAGTCCGCGGACCGGGAACTATGGCTACACCTTC.

The chain uses TRBV9 and TRBJ1-2, with 7 bases identical to TRBD1. V lost 3 bases to trimming and J lost 0 bases; unmatched junction nucleotides: 2. The germline gives CDR1 SGDLS, CDR2 YYNGEE. The CDR3 spans 14 residues. CDR3 residues: CASSATGTNYGYTF. CDR3 DNA: TGTGCCAGCAGCGCGACAGGGACTAACTATGGCTACACCTTC.

This clone was recorded a few times. The chain has TRBV9 and TRBJ1-2; 8 bases line up with TRBD1. Unmatched junction bases numbered 4, after V lost 5 bases and J lost 4 bases. The CDR3 runs to 13 residues. Per germline, CDR1 SGDLS and CDR2 YYNGEE. CDR3 nucleotide sequence: TGTGCCAGCAGGGAAGGGACAGGCTATGGCTACACCTTC. This gives the protein CASREGTGYGYTF.

The CDR3 loop is CASSYDRDSEAFF. CDR3 nucleotide sequence: TGTGCCAGCAGCTACGACAGGGACTCTGAAGCTTTCTTT. The chain couples TRBV11-3 to TRBJ1-1, with 7 bases that match TRBD1. V lost 4 bases, J lost 6 bases, and 5 bases stayed unmatched. The CDR3 runs 13 residues. Germline CDR1 SGHNT, CDR2 YENEEA.

V is TRBV7-9 and J is TRBJ2-1; D gene unclear. Per the germline V gene, CDR1 is SEHNR and CDR2 is FQNEAQ (reference sequence). V gave up 2 bases and J gave up 4 bases, with 3 bases separating them. The CDR3 consists of 12 residues. CDR3 loop: CASSLMYNEQFF. The CDR3, as DNA: TGTGCCAGCAGCTTAATGTACAATGAGCAGTTCTTC.

The V call is TRBV4-1, the J call TRBJ1-4, with 8 bases identical to TRBD1. After removal of 0 bases from V and 0 bases from J, the junction contained 9 bases not matched to a gene. Germline V lookup: CDR1 MGHRA, CDR2 YSYEKL. The CDR3 covers 19 residues. The CDR3 loop reads CASSQDLGVGQATNEKLFF. CDR3 sequence (DNA): TGCGCCAGCAGCCAAGACTTAGGCGTGGGACAGGCAACTAATGAAAAACTGTTTTTT.

The chain has TRBV28 and TRBJ1-1, with D hard to call. V lost 3 bases and J lost 5, with 16 bases in between. CDR3 length: 15 residues. Looked up from germline, CDR1 is MDHEN and CDR2 is SYDVKM. The CDR3 sequence: CASSLFRGYRTEAFF. CDR3 coding DNA: TGTGCCAGCAGTTTGTTCCGAGGCTATAGAACTGAAGCTTTCTTT.

Of note for this clone: Germline is not matched at one junction end, which may reflect a read error. J is TRBJ1-6 and V is TRBV7-7; D might be TRBD1 (6 bases). Germline CDR1 is SSHAT and CDR2 is FNYEAQ (reference sequence). CDR3 length: 19 residues. CDR3 nucleotide sequence: TGTGCTAGCAGCTTAGATGCTCTACAGGGAGTACCCTATAATTCACCCCTCCACTTT. Encoded protein: CASSLDALQGVPYNSPLHF.